This T cell receptor beta chain came from a study of response to subunit inactivated influenza vaccine. The CDR3 length is 15 residues. CDR1 is SNHLY and CDR2 is FYNNEI in the germline V gene. V gave up 3 bases and J gave up 5 bases; unmatched junction bases: 6. TCRdb re-analysed the RT-PCR reads in MiXCR, keeping a single row per CDR3 protein. The sample shows fewer than 750,000 distinct CDR3 sequences, 12% to 15% of them seen only once. The sequencing used PBMCs from blood, collected roughly 12 days after vaccination. The V call is TRBV2, the J call TRBJ2-1; 8 bases align to TRBD1. The sequence derives from a man aged 50 or older who received an inactivated influenza vaccine. The CDR3 DNA follows: TGTGCCAGCAGTGATCGGGACAGGCTGAACAATGAGCAGTTCTTC. Translation: CASSDRDRLNNEQFF.